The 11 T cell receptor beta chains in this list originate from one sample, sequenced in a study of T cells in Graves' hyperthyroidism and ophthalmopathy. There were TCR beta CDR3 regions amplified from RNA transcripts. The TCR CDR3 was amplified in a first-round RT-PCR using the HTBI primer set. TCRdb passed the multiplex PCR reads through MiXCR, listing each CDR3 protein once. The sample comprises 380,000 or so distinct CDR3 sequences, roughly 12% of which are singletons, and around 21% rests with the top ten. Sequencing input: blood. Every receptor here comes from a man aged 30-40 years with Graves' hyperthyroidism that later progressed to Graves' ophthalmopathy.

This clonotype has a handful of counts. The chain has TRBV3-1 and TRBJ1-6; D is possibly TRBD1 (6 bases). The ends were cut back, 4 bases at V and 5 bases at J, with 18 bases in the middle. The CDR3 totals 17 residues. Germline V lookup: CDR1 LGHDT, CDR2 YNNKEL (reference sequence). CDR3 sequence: CASSPEWKTGHNSPLHF. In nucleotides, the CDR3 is TGTGCCAGCAGCCCAGAATGGAAGACAGGACATAATTCACCCCTCCACTTT.

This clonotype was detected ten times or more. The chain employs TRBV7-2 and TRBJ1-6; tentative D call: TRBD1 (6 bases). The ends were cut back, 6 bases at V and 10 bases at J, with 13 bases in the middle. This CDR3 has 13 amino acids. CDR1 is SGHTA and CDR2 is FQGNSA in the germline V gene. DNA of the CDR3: TGTGCCAGCAGAACAGGGTGGCGATCACCCCTCCACTTT. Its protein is CASRTGWRSPLHF. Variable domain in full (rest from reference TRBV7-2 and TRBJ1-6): GAGVSQSPSNKVTEKGKDVELRCDPISGHTALYWYRQSLGQGLEFLIYFQGNSAPDKSGLPSDRFSAERTGGSVSTLTIQRTQQEDSAVYLCASRTGWRSPLHFGNGTRLTVT.

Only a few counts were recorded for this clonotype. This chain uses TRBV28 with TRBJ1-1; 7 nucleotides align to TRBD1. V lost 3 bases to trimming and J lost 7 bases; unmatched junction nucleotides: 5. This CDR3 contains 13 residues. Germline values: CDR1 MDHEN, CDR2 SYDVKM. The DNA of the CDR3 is TGTGCCAGCAGTTTTGGTCGACAGGGTGAAGCTTTCTTT. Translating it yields CASSFGRQGEAFF.

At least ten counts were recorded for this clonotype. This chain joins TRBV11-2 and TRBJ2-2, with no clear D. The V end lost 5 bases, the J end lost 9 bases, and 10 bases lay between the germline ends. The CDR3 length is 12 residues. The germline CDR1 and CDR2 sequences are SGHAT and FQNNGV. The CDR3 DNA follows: TGTGCCAGCAGCACGCATCTGCGGGAGCTGTTTTTT. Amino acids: CASSTHLRELFF.

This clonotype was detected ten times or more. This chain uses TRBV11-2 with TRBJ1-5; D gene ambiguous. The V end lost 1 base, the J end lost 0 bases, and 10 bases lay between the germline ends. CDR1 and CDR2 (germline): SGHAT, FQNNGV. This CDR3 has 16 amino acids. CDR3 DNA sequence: TGTGCCAGCAGCTTAGGGGGAGGACGTAGCAATCAGCCCCAGCATTTT. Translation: CASSLGGGRSNQPQHF.

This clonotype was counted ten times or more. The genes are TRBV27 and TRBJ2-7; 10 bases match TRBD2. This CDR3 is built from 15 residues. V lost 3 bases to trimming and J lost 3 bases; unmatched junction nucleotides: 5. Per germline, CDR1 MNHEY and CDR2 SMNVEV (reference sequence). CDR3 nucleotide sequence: TGTGCCAGCAGTTTGTCTAGCGGGGGATTCTACGAGCAGTACTTC. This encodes CASSLSSGGFYEQYF.

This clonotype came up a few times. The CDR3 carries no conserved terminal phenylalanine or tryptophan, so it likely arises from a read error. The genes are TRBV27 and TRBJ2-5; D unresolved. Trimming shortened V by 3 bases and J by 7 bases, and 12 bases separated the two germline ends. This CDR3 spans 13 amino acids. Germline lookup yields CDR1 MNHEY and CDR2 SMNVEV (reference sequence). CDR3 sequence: CASSFPGSRTQYL. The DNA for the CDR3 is TGTGCCAGCAGTTTTCCAGGATCAAGGACCCAGTACCTC.

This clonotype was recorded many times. The chain's CDR3 is CASSRGQGARSSYEQYF. CDR3 in DNA: TGTGCCAGCAGCCGGGGACAGGGGGCGAGGAGCTCCTACGAGCAGTACTTC. J is TRBJ2-7 and V is TRBV27, with 12 positions matching TRBD1. Trimming at V came to 6 bases and at J to 0 bases, leaving 9 bases not matched to a gene. Germline-derived CDR1 and CDR2 are MNHEY and SMNVEV (reference sequence). The CDR3 sequence is 17 residues long.

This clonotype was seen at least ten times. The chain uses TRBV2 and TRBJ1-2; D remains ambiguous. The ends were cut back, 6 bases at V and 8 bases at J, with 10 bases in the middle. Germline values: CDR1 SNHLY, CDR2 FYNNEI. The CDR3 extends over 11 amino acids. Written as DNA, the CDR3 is TGTGCCAGCAGGCAGCTGGGGGGCTACACCTTC. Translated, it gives CASRQLGGYTF.

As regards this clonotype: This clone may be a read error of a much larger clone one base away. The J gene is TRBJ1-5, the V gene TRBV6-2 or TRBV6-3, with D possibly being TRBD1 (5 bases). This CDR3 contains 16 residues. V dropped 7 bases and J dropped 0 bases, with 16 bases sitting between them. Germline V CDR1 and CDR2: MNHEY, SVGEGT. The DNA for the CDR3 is TGTGCCAGCAAAGGGGCAGGTGGATATAGCAATCAGCCCCAGCATTTT. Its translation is CASKGAGGYSNQPQHF.

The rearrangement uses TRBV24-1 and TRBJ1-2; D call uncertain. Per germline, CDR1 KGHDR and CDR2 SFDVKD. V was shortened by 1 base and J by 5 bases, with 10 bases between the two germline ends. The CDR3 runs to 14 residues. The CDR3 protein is CATSDFSRPYGYTF. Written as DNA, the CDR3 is TGTGCCACCAGTGATTTTTCCAGGCCTTATGGCTACACCTTC.